This TCR beta chain came from a study of T-cell memory formation after mild COVID-19. The CDR3 covers 12 residues. The V end lost 5 bases, the J end lost 4 bases, and 11 bases lay between the germline ends. From germline, CDR1 is GTSNPN and CDR2 SVGIG (reference sequence). Points from the study as a whole: Memory cells collected pre-infection included some clones that later responded, suggesting cross-reactive memory joined. Clones contracting across day 15 to 85 had a balanced CD4/CD8 profile; later expanding clones leaned CD4+.

Regarding this clonotype: The antigen remains undetermined.

Constant-segment primers and 5'RACE yielded cDNA libraries for TCR alpha and TCR beta, each carrying sample barcodes and UMIs. TCRdb passed the 5' RACE reads through MiXCR, listing each CDR3 protein once. The table shows hundreds of thousands of distinct CDR3 sequences, with roughly 19% occurring only once. This chain connects TRBV30 to TRBJ1-2; D is unclear. Sequencing was performed on PBMCs or a T cell subset sorted from them (not recorded which). The TCR originated in a man younger than 30 who had mild COVID-19 (a few samples of this study predate the infection). Cell type and time point are not known. CDR3 DNA sequence: TGTGCCTGGGAAGCGGGAACCTATGGCTACACCTTC. Translated, it gives CAWEAGTYGYTF.